This T cell receptor (beta chain) was sequenced in a study of metastatic and nonmetastatic thyroid tumors. On the study more broadly: Repertoire comparisons spanned blood and tumor or nodule tissue from malignant and benign thyroid patients.

Germline loops: CDR1 MNHNS, CDR2 SASEGT. The CDR3 has 12 amino acids. Original methodology: The study took CDR3 differences across clinicopathological groups and made a distant-metastasis classifier for papillary thyroid cancer from them. TCRdb reprocessed the PCR reads via MiXCR. These V and J calls rely on TCRdb rather than the paper's analysis. Altogether some 14,000 clones are present, just over 25% being singletons, with the ten largest covering 10% to 11%. Thyroid surgery took place with no prior treatment in any patient. Notes on the study in general: Versus benign nodules, malignant thyroid tumors reportedly had significantly higher TCR beta diversity, in blood and tumor.

To note about this clone: The antigen is unknown. At one end the junction does not follow the germline gene, possibly because of a read error.

This sequence was found in a female donor with papillary thyroid cancer or a benign thyroid nodule (not recorded which). Some clones in this sample may be carry-over from other donors' samples. Sequenced: tumor tissue. This chain joins TRBV6-1 and TRBJ1-5; D gene uncertain. The CDR3 bases are TGTGCCAGCAGTCAGGACTCCTCGCCCCATCATTTT. This encodes CASSQDSSPHHF.